This T cell receptor (beta chain) is from a study of blood T cells in healthy people across ages. Germline V lookup: CDR1 MNHEY, CDR2 SVGAGI. This CDR3 contains 15 residues. The use of a sample-barcoded 5' primer and a J-beta primer mix characterized a second PCR of about 6 to 12 cycles. TCRdb redid the calling of the 5' RACE reads with MiXCR, one entry per CDR3 protein. The table lists more than 1.4 million distinct CDR3 sequences, about 40% of them singletons. Points on this clonotype: The antigen is undetermined.

The study, taken as a whole, reports: In the absence of known donor CMV status, changes in expanded clonotypes were possibly confounded.

The origin of this receptor is a young woman in good health. The chain is built from TRBV6-5 and TRBJ2-4, with 8 bases matching TRBD1. The end of the DNA fits TRBJ2-7 better, so the J call may be wrong. The sample consisted of blood. In DNA form, the CDR3 reads TGTGCCAGCAGCCAACGAGGGGACAGGATCTACGAGCAGTACTTC. It specifies CASSQRGDRIYEQYF.